This T cell receptor (beta chain) was obtained from a study of blood T cells in healthy people across ages. The germline V gene has CDR1 SQVTM and CDR2 ANQGSEA. The CDR3 is 18 amino acids. The V end was cut by 0 bases, the J end by 4 bases, with 21 bases between. General study results and limits: The percentage of naive T cells correlated strongly with TCR beta diversity.

Points on this clonotype: The antigen is unknown.

For the second PCR, which ran for roughly 6 to 12 cycles, a sample-barcoded 5' primer and a J-beta primer mix were used. TCRdb recomputed calls from the 5' RACE reads with MiXCR, one row per CDR3 protein. The repertoire includes some 550,000 distinct CDR3 sequences, roughly 48% of them detected once, and roughly 25% sits in the top ten. Sample: blood. This sequence originates from an older man in good health. This chain joins TRBV29-1 and TRBJ2-2; no firm D call. The CDR3 region has the DNA TGCAGCGTTGAAGATTGGGGTTATCTCCGAGATAGCACCGGGGAGCTGTTTTTT. Translated, it gives CSVEDWGYLRDSTGELFF.